This T cell receptor beta chain was recorded in a study of Tregs in tolerant kidney transplant recipients. TCRdb's copy holds only in-frame clones and misses some; the assay was immunoSEQ multiplex PCR. The sample lists about 240,000 clones; about four fifths were seen once. The CDR3 runs 13 residues. From germline, CDR1 is WSHSY and CDR2 SAAADI. V trimming: 4 bases; J trimming: 9 bases; junction bases outside the gene matches: 8. The TCR originated in a human donor in good health. V gene TRBV10-2 combines with J gene TRBJ1-2, with 7 bases identical to TRBD1. The specimen was CD4+ T cells from blood. CDR3 nucleotides: TGCGCCAGCAGTGGGCAGGGGGAAAGAAGCTACACCTTC. Protein: CASSGQGERSYTF.